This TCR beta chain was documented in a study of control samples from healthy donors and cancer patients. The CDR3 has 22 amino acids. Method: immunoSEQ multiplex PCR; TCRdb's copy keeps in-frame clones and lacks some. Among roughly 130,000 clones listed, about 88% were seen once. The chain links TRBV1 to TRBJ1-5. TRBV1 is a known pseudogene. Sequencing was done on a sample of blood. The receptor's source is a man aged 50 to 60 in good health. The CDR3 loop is CTSSGGECQGPRSLYSNQPQHF. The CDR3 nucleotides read TGCACCAGCTCGGGGGGGGAATGTCAGGGCCCCCGGTCCCTATATAGCAATCAGCCCCAGCATTTT.